What follows are 14 T cell receptor beta chains derived from one specimen sequenced in a study of CD8+ T cells in alopecia areata. RNA extraction was followed by reverse transcription into cDNA, which acted as the sequencing template. The assay was immunoSEQ multiplex PCR, and TCRdb's table has in-frame clones only and misses some. The profile shows under 130,000 clones, approximately 58% of them singletons. The sample was CD4+ T cells sorted from blood. The receptors originated from a human donor in good health.

The sample holds a few counts of this clone. V usage is TRBV6-5 and J usage is TRBJ1-2; TRBD1 might be the D (6 bases). Trimming removed 2 bases from V and 7 bases from J, with 11 bases in between. The CDR3 is 13 residues long. Per germline, CDR1 MNHEY and CDR2 SVGAGI. The CDR3, as DNA: TGTGCCAGCAGTTACGGGCAGGGGTTTGGCTACACCTTC. Its translation is CASSYGQGFGYTF.

J is TRBJ1-4 and V is TRBV6-1; TRBD1 might be the D (6 bases). The germline CDR1 and CDR2 sequences are MNHNS and SASEGT. V shed 5 bases and J shed 4 bases, with 14 bases lying between them. The CDR3 length is 15 residues. CDR3 region: CASSSWTEINEKLFF. In DNA form, the CDR3 reads TGTGCCAGCAGTAGCTGGACAGAAATTAATGAAAAACTGTTTTTT.

This chain uses TRBV29-1 with TRBJ1-2; TRBD1 is a possible D gene (5 bases). Between the trimmed V and J ends, which lost 4 bases and 3 bases, there was a span of 9 bases. The CDR3 loop spans 12 amino acids. Germline assignment: CDR1 SQVTM and CDR2 ANQGSEA. This CDR3 reads CSVVMGDYGYTF. For the CDR3, the DNA is TGCAGCGTTGTGATGGGGGACTATGGCTACACCTTC.

The chain combines TRBV6-6 with TRBJ1-5; D is undetermined. Trimming removed 2 bases from V and 1 base from J, with 9 bases in between. Germline CDR1 MNHNY, CDR2 SVGAGI (reference sequence). The CDR3 extends over 15 amino acids. DNA of the CDR3: TGTGCCAGCAGTTACGAGTGGAGGAGCAATCAGCCCCAGCATTTT. Amino acids: CASSYEWRSNQPQHF.

V usage is TRBV28 and J usage is TRBJ1-1; 12 positions agree with TRBD1. Germline V gives CDR1 MDHEN, CDR2 SYDVKM. This CDR3 is built from 16 residues. The V and J ends lost 10 bases and 1 base, in that order; junction bases with no gene match: 10. CDR3 region: CATAPRGQGANTEAFF. DNA of the CDR3: TGTGCCACCGCCCCCCGGGGACAGGGGGCGAACACTGAAGCTTTCTTT.

In this sample, this clone turned up once. Other nucleotide sequences in the sample specify the same CDR3. The chain joins TRBV6-5 to TRBJ1-3, with D maybe TRBD1 (6 bases). This CDR3 has 15 residues. Germline values: CDR1 MNHEY, CDR2 SVGAGI. V shed 2 bases and J shed 0 bases, with 8 bases lying between them. The CDR3 nucleotides read TGTGCCAGCAGTTACGACAGGTTCTCTGGAAACACCATATATTTT. Translation: CASSYDRFSGNTIYF.

This clone was observed a few times. The chain joins TRBV5-1 to TRBJ2-7, with 9 bases matching TRBD1. This CDR3 is 14 amino acids long. CDR1 is SGHRS and CDR2 is YFSETQ in the germline V gene. V dropped 5 bases and J dropped 1; count of bases not matched to a gene: 4. CDR3 sequence (DNA): TGCGCCAGCAGACCCGGGACAGGGTCCTACGAGCAGTACTTC. Translating gives CASRPGTGSYEQYF.

V is TRBV6-5 and J is TRBJ2-3; D possibly matches TRBD1 or TRBD2 (5 bases each). V was pared by 3 bases and J by 3 bases, with 16 bases between. CDR1 is MNHEY, CDR2 SVGAGI, per germline. The length of the CDR3 is 16 residues. CDR3 sequence (DNA): TGTGCCAGCAGTTATAGTAGGGGTCTAGCAACAGATACGCAGTATTTT. This encodes CASSYSRGLATDTQYF.

The chain is built from TRBV11-2 and TRBJ2-4; D is possibly TRBD1 (6 bases). Trimming left V 5 bases short and J 0 bases short, with 14 bases between. CDR3 length: 16 amino acids. Germline CDR1 SGHAT, CDR2 FQNNGV. The DNA of the CDR3 is TGTGCCAGCAGCCTCGGGACAAACGAAGCCAAAAACATTCAGTACTTC. Protein: CASSLGTNEAKNIQYF.

The CDR3: CSVRRQFSNYGYTF. CDR3 coding DNA: TGCAGCGTCCGCCGACAGTTTTCTAACTATGGCTACACCTTC. The chain employs TRBV29-1 and TRBJ1-2; tentative D call: TRBD1 (5 bases). Germline CDR1 SQVTM, CDR2 ANQGSEA. Trimming pared 6 bases from V and 0 bases from J, leaving 14 bases between. CDR3 length: 14 amino acids.

V and J are TRBV28 and TRBJ1-2, with D possibly TRBD1 on 5 matching bases. The germline V gene encodes CDR1 MDHEN and CDR2 SYDVKM. The CDR3 is 13 amino acids. With 7 bases removed from V and 8 bases from J, the gap between germline ends came to 17 bases. In nucleotides, the CDR3 is TGTGCCAGCACCGCTGGGGACCTGAGGGGCTACACCTTC. This gives the protein CASTAGDLRGYTF.

The CDR3 DNA reads as TGTGCCAGCAGGAAGGGACGGGAGAACTACGAGCAGTACTTC. It specifies CASRKGRENYEQYF. The gene calls are TRBV6-1 and TRBJ2-7, with D maybe TRBD2 (6 bases). Looked up from germline, CDR1 is MNHNS and CDR2 is SASEGT. Trimming cost V 6 bases and J 3 bases, with 15 bases left between them. The CDR3 spans 14 residues.

The V gene is TRBV7-6, the J gene TRBJ2-7; D could derive from TRBD1 or TRBD2 (6 bases each). Trimming left V 0 bases short and J 1 base short, with 10 bases between. This CDR3 has 15 residues. Per germline, CDR1 SGHVS and CDR2 FNYEAQ. CDR3: CASSLARGPSYEQYF. In nucleotides, the CDR3 is TGTGCCAGCAGCTTAGCACGGGGGCCATCCTACGAGCAGTACTTC.

V and J are TRBV30 and TRBJ2-7, with D perhaps matching TRBD1 (7 bases). Germline V CDR1 and CDR2: GTSNPN, SVGIG (reference sequence). The CDR3 is made up of 15 amino acids. Between the trimmed V and J ends, which lost 6 bases and 2 bases, there was a span of 20 bases. CDR3 sequence: CACRGEQGGTYEQYF. The CDR3 coding sequence is TGTGCCTGCAGGGGGGAACAGGGAGGCACCTACGAGCAGTACTTC.